Listed below are T cell receptor beta chains from one sample, sequenced in a study of identical twins. TCRdb used MiXCR to reprocess the 5' RACE reads, holding one entry per CDR3 protein. Among some 1,600,000 distinct CDR3 sequences listed, around a third were seen once. What was sequenced was cord blood. The receptors originated from a newborn girl in good health. Each CDR3 is given with its conserved first and last residue. Each record gives: V gene, J gene, CDR3 protein.

v_call: TRBV10-3
j_call: TRBJ2-7
cdr3_aa: CAIGGVSYEQYF

v_call: TRBV4-1
j_call: TRBJ1-2
cdr3_aa: CASSQDRGWANYGYTF

v_call: TRBV4-2
j_call: TRBJ2-1
cdr3_aa: CASSQEDSGGGNEQFF

v_call: TRBV5-1
j_call: TRBJ2-3
cdr3_aa: CASMTGDTQYF

v_call: TRBV7-6
j_call: TRBJ2-1
cdr3_aa: CASSLGTRGTYNEQFF

v_call: TRBV27
j_call: TRBJ2-3
cdr3_aa: CAGRSRTGGFTDTQYF

v_call: TRBV2
j_call: TRBJ2-2
cdr3_aa: CASRDRVTGELFF

v_call: TRBV20-1
j_call: TRBJ1-6
cdr3_aa: CSARDASPPHF

v_call: TRBV20-1
j_call: TRBJ1-6
cdr3_aa: CSASEGNNSLLHF

v_call: TRBV11-2
j_call: TRBJ1-6
cdr3_aa: CASSLVRSNSPLHF

v_call: TRBV28
j_call: TRBJ1-5
cdr3_aa: CASSRRQGANQPQHF

v_call: TRBV5-1
j_call: TRBJ1-1
cdr3_aa: CASGHGDDAEAFF

v_call: TRBV7-9
j_call: TRBJ1-5
cdr3_aa: CASSLRGQDQPQHF

v_call: TRBV20-1
j_call: TRBJ1-5
cdr3_aa: CSARDQGANQPQHF

v_call: TRBV20-1
j_call: TRBJ2-6
cdr3_aa: CSARPTGVPSGANVLTF

v_call: TRBV20-1
j_call: TRBJ2-2
cdr3_aa: CSARDLGLGGEDTGELFF

v_call: TRBV7-9
j_call: TRBJ2-7
cdr3_aa: CASSPERLWDRPYEQYF

v_call: TRBV25-1
j_call: TRBJ2-5
cdr3_aa: CASSESGSRNEQYF

v_call: TRBV24-1
j_call: TRBJ2-1
cdr3_aa: CATSDLGGKSYNEQFF

v_call: TRBV28
j_call: TRBJ2-1
cdr3_aa: CASSLPRVRADEQFF

v_call: TRBV2
j_call: TRBJ2-7
cdr3_aa: CASSEDRTSYEQYF

v_call: TRBV4-2
j_call: TRBJ2-1
cdr3_aa: CASSQERREMEQFF

v_call: TRBV6-2/TRBV6-3
j_call: TRBJ2-2
cdr3_aa: CASSYSMGAGVNTGELFF

v_call: TRBV27
j_call: TRBJ1-1
cdr3_aa: CASSFRGGSTEAFF

v_call: TRBV29-1
j_call: TRBJ2-7
cdr3_aa: CSVVGTSGLYEQYF

v_call: TRBV12-5
j_call: TRBJ2-1
cdr3_aa: CASGLVGGNEQFF

v_call: TRBV7-9
j_call: TRBJ2-3
cdr3_aa: CASSATGHLTDTQYF

v_call: TRBV20-1
j_call: TRBJ2-7
cdr3_aa: CSARGRERTYEQYF

v_call: TRBV2
j_call: TRBJ2-7
cdr3_aa: CARGSRTVSYEQYF

v_call: TRBV11-2
j_call: TRBJ2-5
cdr3_aa: CASSLVPGTSGSVRRREQYF

v_call: TRBV2
j_call: TRBJ2-1
cdr3_aa: CASTPGGAGPYNEQFF

v_call: TRBV5-1
j_call: TRBJ1-6
cdr3_aa: CASSLLISAEGSPLHF

v_call: TRBV20-1
j_call: TRBJ2-1
cdr3_aa: CSARDGVRGSSYNEQFF

v_call: TRBV10-3
j_call: TRBJ1-2
cdr3_aa: CAIGWDTNYGYTF

v_call: TRBV27
j_call: TRBJ2-1
cdr3_aa: CASSEVSGRAHNEQFF

v_call: TRBV4-1
j_call: TRBJ1-6
cdr3_aa: CASSQTGTGYSPPHF

v_call: TRBV6-1
j_call: TRBJ2-3
cdr3_aa: CASRVRDRLTDTQYF

v_call: TRBV5-1
j_call: TRBJ2-1
cdr3_aa: CASSFLRGANEQFF

v_call: TRBV5-1
j_call: TRBJ2-1
cdr3_aa: CASSWDGINNEQFF

v_call: TRBV7-9
j_call: TRBJ2-3
cdr3_aa: CASSLTWADTQYF

v_call: TRBV3-1
j_call: TRBJ2-7
cdr3_aa: CASSQLSEQYF

v_call: TRBV5-1
j_call: TRBJ2-1
cdr3_aa: CASSLAATRSYNEQFF

v_call: TRBV4-2
j_call: TRBJ1-1
cdr3_aa: CASSQDRSRGGEAFF

v_call: TRBV13
j_call: TRBJ2-3
cdr3_aa: CASIHLSGQGNTDTQYF

v_call: TRBV28
j_call: .
cdr3_aa: CASSNGRREQYF